This T cell receptor (beta chain) derives from a study of T cell repertoires in cytomegalovirus infection. About the study: Matching HLA type and CMV infection were both indicated by public TCR beta signatures. General study points: The cumulative frequency of public TCR beta families identified carriers of CMV plus the relevant HLA. CMV-specific HLA-C-restricted TCR beta clonotypes dominated the ex vivo response.

TCRdb redid the calling of the reads with MiXCR, one entry per CDR3 protein. Of hundreds of thousands of distinct CDR3 sequences detected, roughly a third appear once; the ten largest clones hold around 2.8%. This clonotype was counted between two and nine times. The antigen remains unidentified. This receptor was obtained from a human donor in good health (CMV status not recorded). Some clones in this sample may be carry-over from other donors' samples. Material for sequencing was PBMCs.

CDR3 DNA sequence: TGTGCCAGCAGGACAGACAGGGCGAACACTGAAGCTTTCTTT. Translated: CASRTDRANTEAFF. The J gene is TRBJ1-1, the V gene TRBV28, with 7 nucleotides matching TRBD1. Germline CDR1 is MDHEN and CDR2 is SYDVKM. The V and J ends lost 6 bases and 1 base, in that order; junction bases with no gene match: 5. The CDR3 extends over 14 amino acids.